The source of this T cell receptor (beta chain) is a study of resident and recirculating memory T cells in vitiligo. Study outcomes and limitations: Non-conserved TCRs across sites and patients suggested distinct clones per lesion.

Comment on this clone: Its specificity is not known.

Clones were sequenced by immunoSEQ multiplex PCR, and TCRdb holds only the in-frame ones, with some missing. The repertoire consists of roughly 80,000 clones, with approximately 90% occurring once and the leading ten covering 4% to 5.5%. This CDR3 spans 14 amino acids. CDR1 and CDR2 from the germline V gene are SGHRS and YFSETQ. V gave up 0 bases and J gave up 2 bases, with 8 bases separating them. Sequenced input: blood. The rearrangement uses TRBV5-1 and TRBJ2-5; a possible D gene is TRBD1 (5 bases). The clonotype was recovered from a male donor with vitiligo. CDR3: CASSLGQLQETQYF. The CDR3 nucleotides are TGCGCCAGCAGCTTGGGACAGCTACAAGAGACCCAGTACTTC.